This T cell receptor (beta chain) came from a study of T cells after yellow fever vaccination (dated by TCRdb to about 2019). For context, the study as a whole: The SMART-Seq v4 Ultra Low Input RNA kit was used to prepare libraries from fractions with low cell numbers. To follow T-cell clones before and after both primary and booster YFV17D yellow fever vaccination, bulk TCR alpha and beta repertoires underwent longitudinal sequencing. Two healthy male donors, one aged 18 to 29 and one aged 30 to 40 years, made up the cohort. Blood samples were taken at several timepoints before and after primary and secondary immunization, and bulk PBMC replicates and cell subsets were isolated.

From its cysteine to its phenylalanine, the CDR3 spans 15 amino acids. The entry retains the CDR3 DNA only, 45 bases that are in frame from base 1. V was cut back by 1 base and J by 1 base, leaving a gap of 10 bases between them. CDR1 and CDR2 are read off the germline V gene (reference sequence) as LNHDA and SQIVND. The sample's treatment or condition, from its label and the paper: live attenuated yellow fever vaccine strain. At every blood-draw timepoint, two biological replicates of bulk PBMCs were collected. A standard Ficoll-Paque protocol was used to isolate PBMCs from peripheral blood. RNA was extracted with TriZol from bulk PBMCs, CD4 and CD8 fractions, and dextramer-positive and dextramer-negative fractions. Synthesis of TCR cDNA relied on 5'RACE template switching, a step that introduced a universal primer site along with unique molecular identifiers. cDNA synthesis was primed from both the TCR alpha and TCR beta constant segments. Library amplification involved two PCR steps, and the second step added sample barcodes and sequencing adapters. Sequencing of the libraries was done on either Illumina HiSeq 2500 (2x100 bp) or NovaSeq (2x150 bp). In the source study's methods: Reads were demultiplexed and collapsed into UMI consensus sequences with MIGEC, and V(D)J alignment was performed with MiXCR. Using edgeR on replicate PBMC samples, clonotypes were called vaccine-responding if FDR was below 0.01 and the log2 fold change was above 5 up to day 15. CD4 or CD8 identity was assigned to each bulk clonotype according to whether the clonotype was present at higher abundance in the sequenced CD4 repertoire or the sequenced CD8 repertoire. Using fastp trimming at Q25 and MiXCR clonotype assembly, TCRdb reanalyzed the public sequencing data and kept in-frame beta chains. One record per CDR3 amino acid sequence lists the most common genes and DNA. It is TCRdb's table, rather than the study itself, that gives the V and J calls and clone size. The sample table records 350,000 to 450,000 distinct CDR3 sequences; roughly 6.1% of these occur just once. Jointly, the top ten make up over 14% of the sample.

Results and caveats for the whole study, not just this receptor: FACS-sorted repertoires could contain abundant contaminating clonotypes from the bulk population, so computational filtering was required. Most clones expanded after primary vaccination were re-detected after the booster (around 96% of CD4 and around 88% of CD8), suggesting broad memory maintenance. A small share of clonotypes was detected in both CD4 and CD8 compartments, with the overlap likely arising from convergent recombination. The secondary T-cell response was found to be weaker but faster than the primary response, with a peak reached on day 5 rather than on day 15. Because the study included only two donors, the extent to which the findings can be generalized is limited.

Comments on this clonotype: It lacks a known antigen. The sample holds no much larger clone one base away, and base qualities are not on file.

The V and J segments used are TRBV19 and TRBJ2-5; TRBD1 is a weak D gene call, 6 bases matching. The sequencing here drew on PBMCs, taken 5 days after the yellow fever booster vaccination. The TCR comes from a man aged 25 to 45 who received the YFV17D yellow fever vaccine. DNA sequence: TGTGCCAGTAGTATAGGAGGGGACATCCAAGAGACCCAGTACTTC. It encodes CASSIGGDIQETQYF.